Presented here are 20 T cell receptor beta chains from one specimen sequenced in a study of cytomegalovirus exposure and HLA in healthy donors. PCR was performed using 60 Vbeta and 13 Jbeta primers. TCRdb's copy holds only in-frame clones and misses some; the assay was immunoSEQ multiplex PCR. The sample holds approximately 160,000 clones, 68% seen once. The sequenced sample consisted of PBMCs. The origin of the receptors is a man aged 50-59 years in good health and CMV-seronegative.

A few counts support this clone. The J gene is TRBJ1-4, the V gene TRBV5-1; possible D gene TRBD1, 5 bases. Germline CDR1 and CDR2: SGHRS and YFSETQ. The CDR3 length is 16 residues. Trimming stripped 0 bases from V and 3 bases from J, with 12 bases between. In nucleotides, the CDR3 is TGCGCCAGCAGCTTGGCATTCGGGGGGTCTAATGAAAAACTGTTTTTT. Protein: CASSLAFGGSNEKLFF.

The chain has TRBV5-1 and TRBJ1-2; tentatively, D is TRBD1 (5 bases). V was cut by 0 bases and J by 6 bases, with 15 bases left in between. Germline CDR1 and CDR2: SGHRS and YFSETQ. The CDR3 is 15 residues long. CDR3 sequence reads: CASSLAGVSPDGYTF. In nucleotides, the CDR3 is TGCGCCAGCAGCTTGGCGGGGGTCTCCCCGGATGGCTACACCTTC. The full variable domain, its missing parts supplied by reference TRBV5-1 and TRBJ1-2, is KAGVTQTPRYLIKTRGQQVTLSCSPISGHRSVSWYQQTPGQGLQFLFEYFSETQRNKGNFPGRFSGRQFSNSRSEMNVSTLELGDSALYLCASSLAGVSPDGYTFGSGTRLTVV.

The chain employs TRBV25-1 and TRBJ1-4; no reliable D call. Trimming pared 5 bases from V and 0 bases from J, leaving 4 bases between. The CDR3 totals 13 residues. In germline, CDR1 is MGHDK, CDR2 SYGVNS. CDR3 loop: CASSITTNEKLFF. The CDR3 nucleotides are TGTGCCAGCAGTATCACAACTAATGAAAAACTGTTTTTT.

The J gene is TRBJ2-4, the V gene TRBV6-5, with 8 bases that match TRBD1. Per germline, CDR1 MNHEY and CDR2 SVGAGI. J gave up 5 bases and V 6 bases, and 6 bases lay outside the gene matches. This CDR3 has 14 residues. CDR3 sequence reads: CASSPGGDQNIQYF. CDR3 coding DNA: TGTGCCAGCAGCCCAGGGGGCGACCAAAACATTCAGTACTTC.

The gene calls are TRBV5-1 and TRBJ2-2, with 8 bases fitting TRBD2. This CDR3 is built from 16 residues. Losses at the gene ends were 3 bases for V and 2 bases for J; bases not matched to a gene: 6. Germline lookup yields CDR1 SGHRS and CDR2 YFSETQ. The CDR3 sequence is CASSSGLVHNTGELFF. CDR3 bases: TGCGCCAGCAGCTCGGGACTAGTGCACAACACCGGGGAGCTGTTTTTT. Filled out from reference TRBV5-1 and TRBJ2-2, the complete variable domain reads KAGVTQTPRYLIKTRGQQVTLSCSPISGHRSVSWYQQTPGQGLQFLFEYFSETQRNKGNFPGRFSGRQFSNSRSEMNVSTLELGDSALYLCASSSGLVHNTGELFFGEGSRLTVL.

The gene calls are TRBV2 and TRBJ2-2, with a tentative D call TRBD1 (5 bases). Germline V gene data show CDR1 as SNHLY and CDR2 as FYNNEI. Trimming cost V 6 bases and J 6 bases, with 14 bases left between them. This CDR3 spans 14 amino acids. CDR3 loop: CASSPQGVPGELFF. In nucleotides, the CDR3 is TGTGCCAGCAGCCCTCAGGGTGTACCCGGGGAGCTGTTTTTT. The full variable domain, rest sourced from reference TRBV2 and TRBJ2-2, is EPEVTQTPSHQVTQMGQEVILRCVPISNHLYFYWYRQILGQKVEFLVSFYNNEISEKSEIFDDQFSVERPDGSNFTLKIRSTKLEDSAMYFCASSPQGVPGELFFGEGSRLTVL.

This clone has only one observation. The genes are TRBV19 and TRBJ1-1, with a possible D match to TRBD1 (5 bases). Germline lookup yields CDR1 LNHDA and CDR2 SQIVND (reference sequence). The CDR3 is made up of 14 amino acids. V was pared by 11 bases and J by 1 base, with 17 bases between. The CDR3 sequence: CASVFGGRNTEAFF. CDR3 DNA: TGTGCCTCCGTATTTGGGGGGAGGAACACTGAAGCTTTCTTT.

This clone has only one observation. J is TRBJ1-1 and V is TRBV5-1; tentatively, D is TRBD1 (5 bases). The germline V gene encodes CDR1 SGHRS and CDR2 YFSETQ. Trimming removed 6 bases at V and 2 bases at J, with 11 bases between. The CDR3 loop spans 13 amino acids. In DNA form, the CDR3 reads TGCGCCAGCAACCAGGGTATCAACACTGAAGCTTTCTTT. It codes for CASNQGINTEAFF.

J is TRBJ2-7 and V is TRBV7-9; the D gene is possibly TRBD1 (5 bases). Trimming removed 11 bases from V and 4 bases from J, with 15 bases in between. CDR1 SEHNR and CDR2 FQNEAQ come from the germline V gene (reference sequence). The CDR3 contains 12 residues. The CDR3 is CAPTGHLYEQYF. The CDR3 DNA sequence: TGTGCCCCCACTGGACACCTATACGAGCAGTACTTC.

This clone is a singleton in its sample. The chain's CDR3 is CASSPLGTSGANEQFF. CDR3 nucleotides: TGTGCCAGCAGTCCACTCGGGACTAGCGGAGCCAATGAGCAGTTCTTC. The V gene is TRBV27, the J gene TRBJ2-1, with 11 bases matching TRBD2. Germline values: CDR1 MNHEY, CDR2 SMNVEV (reference sequence). The CDR3 runs 16 residues. The V and J ends lost 5 bases and 6 bases, in that order; junction bases with no gene match: 9.

CDR3 sequence: CASSSRDSPSYNEQFF. CDR3 bases: TGCGCCAGCAGCTCTCGGGACTCCCCTTCCTACAATGAGCAGTTCTTC. The genes are TRBV5-1 and TRBJ2-1, with a possible D match to TRBD2 (6 bases). CDR1 is SGHRS, CDR2 YFSETQ, per germline. The length of the CDR3 is 16 residues. Trimming cost V 3 bases and J 1 base, with 14 bases left between them.

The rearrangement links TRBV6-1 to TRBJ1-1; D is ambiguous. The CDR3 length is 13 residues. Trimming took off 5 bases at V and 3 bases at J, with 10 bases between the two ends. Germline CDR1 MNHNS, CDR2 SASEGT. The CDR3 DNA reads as TGTGCCAGCAGTCCTACGCAGGACACTGAAGCTTTCTTT. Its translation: CASSPTQDTEAFF.

The CDR3 spells CASSLSQKNTEAFF. For the CDR3, the DNA is TGTGCCAGCAGTTTATCACAGAAAAACACTGAAGCTTTCTTT. The V call is TRBV28, the J call TRBJ1-1; D remains ambiguous. The V end lost 1 base, the J end lost 2 bases, and 8 bases lay between the germline ends. The germline V gene encodes CDR1 MDHEN and CDR2 SYDVKM. The CDR3 contains 14 residues.

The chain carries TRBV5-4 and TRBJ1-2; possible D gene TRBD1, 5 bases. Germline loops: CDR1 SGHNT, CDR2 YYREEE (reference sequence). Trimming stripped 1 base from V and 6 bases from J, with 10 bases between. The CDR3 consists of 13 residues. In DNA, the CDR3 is TGTGCCAGCAGCTTGCCAGGGTTCGATGGCTACACCTTC. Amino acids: CASSLPGFDGYTF. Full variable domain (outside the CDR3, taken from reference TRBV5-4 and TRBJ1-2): ETGVTQSPTHLIKTRGQQVTLRCSSQSGHNTVSWYQQALGQGPQFIFQYYREEENGRGNFPPRFSGLQFPNYSSELNVNALELDDSALYLCASSLPGFDGYTFGSGTRLTVV.

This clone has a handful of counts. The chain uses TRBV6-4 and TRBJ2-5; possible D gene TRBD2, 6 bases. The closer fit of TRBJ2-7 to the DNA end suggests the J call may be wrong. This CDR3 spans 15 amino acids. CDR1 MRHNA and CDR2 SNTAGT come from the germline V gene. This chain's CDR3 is CASSEEGGEAYEQYF. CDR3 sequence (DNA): TGTGCCAGCAGTGAGGAAGGAGGGGAAGCCTACGAGCAGTACTTC.

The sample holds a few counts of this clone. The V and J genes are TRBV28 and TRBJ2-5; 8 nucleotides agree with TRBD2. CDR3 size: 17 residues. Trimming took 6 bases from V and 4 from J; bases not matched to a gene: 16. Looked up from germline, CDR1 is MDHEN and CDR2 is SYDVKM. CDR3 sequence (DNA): TGTGCCAGCAGGTGGAGTTCTATGCGGGGGGTTGGAGAGACCCAGTACTTC. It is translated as CASRWSSMRGVGETQYF.

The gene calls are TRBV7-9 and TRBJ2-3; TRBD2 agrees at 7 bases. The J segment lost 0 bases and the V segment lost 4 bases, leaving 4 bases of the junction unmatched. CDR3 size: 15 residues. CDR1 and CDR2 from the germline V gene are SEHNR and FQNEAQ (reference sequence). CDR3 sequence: CASSYSGSSTDTQYF. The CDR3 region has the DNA TGTGCCAGCAGCTATAGCGGGTCTAGCACAGATACGCAGTATTTT.

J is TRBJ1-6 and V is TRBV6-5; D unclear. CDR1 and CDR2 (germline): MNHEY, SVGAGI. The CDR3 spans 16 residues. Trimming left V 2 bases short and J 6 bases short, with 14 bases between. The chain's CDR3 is CASSYKPERANSPLHF. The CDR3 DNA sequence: TGTGCCAGCAGTTACAAACCCGAGAGAGCTAATTCACCCCTCCACTTT.

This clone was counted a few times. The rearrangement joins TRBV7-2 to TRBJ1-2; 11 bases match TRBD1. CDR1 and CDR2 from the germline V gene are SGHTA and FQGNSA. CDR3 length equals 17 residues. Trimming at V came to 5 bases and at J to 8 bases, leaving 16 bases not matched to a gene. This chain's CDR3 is CASSPGQGEGSRGGYTF. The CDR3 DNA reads TGTGCCAGCAGCCCGGGACAGGGGGAAGGGAGTCGAGGAGGCTACACCTTC. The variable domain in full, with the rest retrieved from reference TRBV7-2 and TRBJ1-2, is GAGVSQSPSNKVTEKGKDVELRCDPISGHTALYWYRQSLGQGLEFLIYFQGNSAPDKSGLPSDRFSAERTGGSVSTLTIQRTQQEDSAVYLCASSPGQGEGSRGGYTFGSGTRLTVV.

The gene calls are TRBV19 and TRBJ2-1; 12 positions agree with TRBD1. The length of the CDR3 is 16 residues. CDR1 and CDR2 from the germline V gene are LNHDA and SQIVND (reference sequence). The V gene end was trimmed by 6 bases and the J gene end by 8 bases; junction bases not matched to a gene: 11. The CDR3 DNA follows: TGTGCCAGTAGATGGGGGACCGGGACAGGGGGCGATGAGCAGTTCTTC. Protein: CASRWGTGTGGDEQFF.